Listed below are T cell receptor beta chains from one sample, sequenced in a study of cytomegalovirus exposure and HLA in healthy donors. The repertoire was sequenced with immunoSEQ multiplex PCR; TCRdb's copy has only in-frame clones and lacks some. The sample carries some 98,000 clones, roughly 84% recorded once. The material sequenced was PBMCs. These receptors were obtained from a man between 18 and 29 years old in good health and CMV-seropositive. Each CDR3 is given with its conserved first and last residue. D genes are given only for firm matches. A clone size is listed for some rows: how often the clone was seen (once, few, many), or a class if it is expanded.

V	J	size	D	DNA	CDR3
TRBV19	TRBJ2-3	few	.	TGTGCCAGTAGTATGGGCGGGACAGAGTCCACAGATACGCAGTATTTT	CASSMGGTESTDTQYF
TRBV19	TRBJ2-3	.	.	TGTGCCACGAGAAGAAGCTCAGATACGCAGTATTTT	CATRRSSDTQYF
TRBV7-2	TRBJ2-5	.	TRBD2	TGTGCCAGCAGCTTCGGGACTAGCGGGAGGGCCCGGCAAGAGACCCAGTACTTC	CASSFGTSGRARQETQYF
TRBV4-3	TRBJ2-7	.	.	TGCGCCAGCAGCCAAGGATTCTATTCATACGAGCAGTACTTC	CASSQGFYSYEQYF
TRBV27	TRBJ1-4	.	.	TGTGCCAGCAGTTTATCAGGGGGAGTTCGTGAAAAACTGTTTTTT	CASSLSGGVREKLFF
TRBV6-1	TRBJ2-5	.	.	TGTGCCAGCAGTGAGGCCGTTGGAGGGAAGACCCAGTACTTC	CASSEAVGGKTQYF
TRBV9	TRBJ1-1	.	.	TGTGCCAGCAGCGTATTTACAGGAATGAACACTGAAGCTTTCTTT	CASSVFTGMNTEAFF
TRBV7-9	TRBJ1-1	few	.	TGTGCCAGCAGCTTAGCGTTTCAAAACACTGAAGCTTTCTTT	CASSLAFQNTEAFF
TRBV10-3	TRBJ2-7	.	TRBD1	TGTGCCATCAGTGGCCACGGTGGAGGACAGGGGTACGAGCAGTACTTC	CAISGHGGGQGYEQYF
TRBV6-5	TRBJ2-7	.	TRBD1	TGTGCCAGCAGTTCGGGACAGGGATTCGAGCAGTACTTC	CASSSGQGFEQYF
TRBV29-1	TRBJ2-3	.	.	TGCAGCGTTGTTGAGGGTTGGAGCACAGATACGCAGTATTTT	CSVVEGWSTDTQYF
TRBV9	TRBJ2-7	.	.	TGTGCCAGCAGCGTAGCAGACAGTCGGGCCTACGAGCAGTACTTC	CASSVADSRAYEQYF
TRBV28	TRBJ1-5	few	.	TGTGCCAGCAGTTTCCAGATTAGCAATCAGCCCCAGCATTTT	CASSFQISNQPQHF
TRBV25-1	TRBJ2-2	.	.	TGTGCCAGCAGTGACCCTGGGGGGGGCCCCACCGGGGAGCTGTTTTTT	CASSDPGGGPTGELFF
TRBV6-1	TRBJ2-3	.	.	TGTGCCAGCAGTGAATTCCTGTTAACAGATACGCAGTATTTT	CASSEFLLTDTQYF
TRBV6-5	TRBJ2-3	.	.	TGTGCCAGCAGTCCTGGGACATCTAGCACAGATACGCAGTATTTT	CASSPGTSSTDTQYF
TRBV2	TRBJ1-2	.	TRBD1	TGTGCCAGCAGTGAAGCGACAGGGGCGTATGGCTACACCTTC	CASSEATGAYGYTF
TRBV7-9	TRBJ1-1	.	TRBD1	TGTGCCCAGGGGGGCGGGTCGGGCACTGAAGCTTTCTTT	CAQGGGSGTEAFF
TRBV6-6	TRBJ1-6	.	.	TGTGCCAGCAGTCTCGACAGGAGCTCCTATAATTCACCCCTCCACTTT	CASSLDRSSYNSPLHF
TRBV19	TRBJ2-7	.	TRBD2	TGTGCCAGCCGGACTAGCGGGAGCGATACCTACGAGCAGTACTTC	CASRTSGSDTYEQYF
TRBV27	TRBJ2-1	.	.	TGTGCCAGCAGTTTTGGAGGGATTCATTTCTACAATGAGCAGTTCTTC	CASSFGGIHFYNEQFF
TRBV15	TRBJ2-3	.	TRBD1	TGTGCCACCAGCAGAGGACAGGGGGAAGTGGATACGCAGTATTTT	CATSRGQGEVDTQYF
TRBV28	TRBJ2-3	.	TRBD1	TGTGCCAGCAGCCGGAGGACAGGGGGCACAGATACGCAGTATTTT	CASSRRTGGTDTQYF
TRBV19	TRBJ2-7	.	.	TGTGCCAGTAGTGGAACGGACAGTCTATCCCCTCCCTACGAGCAGTACTTC	CASSGTDSLSPPYEQYF
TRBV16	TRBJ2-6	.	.	TGTGCCAGCAGCCACACAGGGTCGAACCCTGGGGCCAACGTCCTGACTTTC	CASSHTGSNPGANVLTF
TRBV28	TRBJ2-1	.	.	TGTGCCAGCAGTCCTGGAGTATTAAGCGTCTGCCTCTTC	CASSPGVLSVCLF
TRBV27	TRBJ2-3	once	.	TGTGCCAGCAGTTTTGCCGGGACAACAGATACGCAGTATTTT	CASSFAGTTDTQYF
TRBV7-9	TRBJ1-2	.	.	TGTGCCAGCAGTGCGGAGGTTTACTACACCTTC	CASSAEVYYTF
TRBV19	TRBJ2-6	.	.	TGTGCCAGTAGTATGAGACAGCTTTCTGGGGCCAACGTCCTGACTTTC	CASSMRQLSGANVLTF
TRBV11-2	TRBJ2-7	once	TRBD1	TGTGCCAGCAGCCCGGACAGGGTAACCTACGAGCAGTACTTC	CASSPDRVTYEQYF
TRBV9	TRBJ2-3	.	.	TGTGCCAGCAGCGCGAGGTGGAGCACAGATACGCAGTATTTT	CASSARWSTDTQYF
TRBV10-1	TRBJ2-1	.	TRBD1	TGCGCCAGCAGTGCACGGCAGGGGGCCTATGAGCAGTTCTTC	CASSARQGAYEQFF
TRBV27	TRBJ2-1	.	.	TGTGCCAGCAGTTTACCGCCCGGACATTCCTACAATGAGCAGTTCTTC	CASSLPPGHSYNEQFF
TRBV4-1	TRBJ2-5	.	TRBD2	TGCGCCAGCAGCCAAGGGGCCTCCTCGCTAGCGGGATACCAAGAGACCCAGTACTTC	CASSQGASSLAGYQETQYF
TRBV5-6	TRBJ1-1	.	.	TGTGCCAGCAGCTTGGTATCGGGAGGGTTGACTGAAGCTTTCTTT	CASSLVSGGLTEAFF
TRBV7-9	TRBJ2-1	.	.	TGTGCCAGCAGCCAACAGGGTTACAATGAGCAGTTCTTC	CASSQQGYNEQFF
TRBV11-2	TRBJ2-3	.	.	TGTGCCAGCAGCTTACCTAGCACAGATACGCAGTATTTT	CASSLPSTDTQYF
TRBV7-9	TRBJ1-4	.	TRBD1	TGTGCCAGCAGCTTAGGGGACAGGCTGGGGGAAAAACTGTTTTTT	CASSLGDRLGEKLFF
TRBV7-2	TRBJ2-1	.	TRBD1	TGTGCCAGCAGCTTATGGGGGACAGGAGGGTACAATGAGCAGTTCTTC	CASSLWGTGGYNEQFF
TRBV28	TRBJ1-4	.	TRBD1	TGTGCCAGCAGTTTAAGCGACAGGGCTAGGGAAAAACTGTTTTTT	CASSLSDRAREKLFF
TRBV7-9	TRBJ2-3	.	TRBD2	TGTGCCAGCAGCGCGGGGACTACCACAGATACGCAGTATTTT	CASSAGTTTDTQYF
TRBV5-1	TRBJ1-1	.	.	TGCGCCAGCAGCTTGGAATCAGGCGCGAACACTGAAGCTTTCTTT	CASSLESGANTEAFF
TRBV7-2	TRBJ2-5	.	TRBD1	TGTGCCAGCAGCTTAGCGGTTTGGGACAGGGACCAAGAGACCCAGTACTTC	CASSLAVWDRDQETQYF
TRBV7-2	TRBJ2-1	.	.	TGTGCCAGCAGCTTAGACTTGTATGAGCAGTTCTTC	CASSLDLYEQFF
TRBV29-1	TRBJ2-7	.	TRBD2	TGCAGCGTAACCCAGCGGGGGGGTACCTACGAGCAGTACTTC	CSVTQRGGTYEQYF
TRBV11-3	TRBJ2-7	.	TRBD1	TGTGCCAGCAGCTTAGGTCAGGGGGCCTACGAGCAGTACTTC	CASSLGQGAYEQYF
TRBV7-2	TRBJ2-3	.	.	TGTGCCAGCAGCCCAGGTCATAGCACAGATACGCAGTATTTT	CASSPGHSTDTQYF
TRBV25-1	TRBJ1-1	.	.	TGTGCCAGCAGTGGCAACCAGGGTGTGCGCACTGAAGCTTTCTTT	CASSGNQGVRTEAFF
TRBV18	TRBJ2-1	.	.	TGTGCCAGCTCACCACCTTACGGACATAATGAGCAGTTCTTC	CASSPPYGHNEQFF
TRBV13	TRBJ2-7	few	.	TGTGCCAGCAGCTTACAGGGTTCCTACGAGCAGTACTTC	CASSLQGSYEQYF
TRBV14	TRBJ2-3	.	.	TGTGCCAGCAGCCGAATAGCGGATACGCAGTATTTT	CASSRIADTQYF
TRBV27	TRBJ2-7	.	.	TGTGCCAGCCGCCAAGGGGTCTCCTACGAGCAGTACTTC	CASRQGVSYEQYF
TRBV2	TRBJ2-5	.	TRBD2	TGTGCCAGCACCCCGCTAGCGGGAGTGGCAGAGACCCAGTACTTC	CASTPLAGVAETQYF
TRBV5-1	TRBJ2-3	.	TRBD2	TGCGCCAGCAGCGTATATCTTAGCGGGGGGGCAGATACGCAGTATTTT	CASSVYLSGGADTQYF